Below, 8 T cell receptor beta chains from the same sample are listed, as sequenced in a study of blood T cell repertoires in COVID-19. Profiling relied on immunoSEQ multiplex PCR, and the TCRdb table lists in-frame clones only, not all of them. The sample records 100,000 to 150,000 clones, over 75% being singletons. Sequencing was done on a sample of peripheral blood. All receptors derive from a man aged 80 or over with active or convalescent COVID-19.

V is TRBV5-1 and J is TRBJ2-7, with 12 nucleotides matching TRBD1. There are 12 residues in the CDR3. Looked up from germline, CDR1 is SGHRS and CDR2 is YFSETQ. Trimming took 4 bases from V and 12 from J; bases not matched to a gene: 5. The CDR3 here is CASSEGQGAVYF. The CDR3 coding sequence is TGCGCCAGCAGCGAGGGACAGGGGGCAGTGTACTTC.

This chain uses TRBV19 with TRBJ2-3; 10 bases are a match to TRBD2. CDR1 is LNHDA and CDR2 is SQIVND in the germline V gene (reference sequence). The CDR3 contains 14 residues. V trimming: 5 bases; J trimming: 5 bases; junction bases outside the gene matches: 4. CDR3 region: CASSLGTSVDTQYF. The CDR3 coding sequence is TGTGCCAGTAGTCTCGGGACTAGCGTAGATACGCAGTATTTT.

The chain recombines TRBV30 with TRBJ1-2, with D perhaps TRBD1 (5 bases). Germline V gene data show CDR1 as GTSNPN and CDR2 as SVGIG (reference sequence). This CDR3 comprises 14 residues. Trimming removed 2 bases at V and 7 bases at J, with 17 bases between. CDR3: CAWSRSGRAGGYTF. The CDR3 DNA reads TGTGCCTGGAGTCGGTCCGGCAGGGCCGGTGGCTACACCTTC.

The chain links TRBV5-8 to TRBJ1-1; no firm D call. Between the trimmed V and J ends, which lost 0 bases and 10 bases, there was a span of 10 bases. CDR3 size: 12 residues. Germline V gene lookup returns CDR1 SGHTS and CDR2 YDEGEE. The CDR3 DNA sequence: TGTGCCAGCAGCTTGGATGTGACAATAGCTTTCTTT. Its protein product is CASSLDVTIAFF.

This sequence joins TRBV3-1 (or the pseudogene TRBV3-2) and TRBJ2-7; TRBD2 agrees at 9 bases. V trimming: 5 bases; J trimming: 0 bases; junction bases outside the gene matches: 5. Germline V CDR1 and CDR2: LGHDT, YNNKEL (reference sequence). The CDR3 is 15 residues long. The CDR3 DNA follows: TGTGCCAGCAGCTATAGCGGGGGCTACTCCTACGAGCAGTACTTC. This gives the protein CASSYSGGYSYEQYF.

The J gene is TRBJ2-1, the V gene TRBV9; 8 bases match TRBD2. V trimming: 4 bases; J trimming: 5 bases; junction bases outside the gene matches: 5. The CDR3 is 14 amino acids. Germline loops: CDR1 SGDLS, CDR2 YYNGEE. CDR3 sequence: CASSFSGTNNEQFF. The CDR3, as DNA: TGTGCCAGCAGCTTTAGCGGGACGAACAATGAGCAGTTCTTC.

The V gene is TRBV29-1, the J gene TRBJ2-2, with 11 bases lining up with TRBD1. The CDR3 runs to 15 residues. The germline gives CDR1 SQVTM, CDR2 ANQGSEA. With 3 bases clipped from V and 4 bases from J, the junction kept 4 bases outside the gene matches. The CDR3 region has the DNA TGCAGCGTTGAGGGGGACAGGGGGACCACCGGGGAGCTGTTTTTT. Residues: CSVEGDRGTTGELFF.

The chain couples TRBV30 to TRBJ2-7, with TRBD1 matching over 9 bases. J was trimmed by 6 bases and V by 3 bases; bases with no gene match: 9. The germline gives CDR1 GTSNPN, CDR2 SVGIG (reference sequence). The length of the CDR3 is 14 residues. CDR3 nucleotides: TGTGCCTGGAGCCCGGGACAGGGTTTATCCGAGCAGTACTTC. It codes for CAWSPGQGLSEQYF.